The rows below give T cell receptor beta chains drawn from one sample of a study of lymphopenia after photon versus proton radiotherapy. Assay: immunoSEQ multiplex PCR; the TCRdb copy retains only in-frame clones and omits some. The table has tens of thousands of clones, about four fifths seen once. The input for sequencing was peripheral blood, taken from a patient treated with proton-based radiotherapy. The receptors stem from a man in his 60s with pancreatic cancer. CDR3s include the opening cysteine and the closing phenylalanine or tryptophan. D genes are given only for firm matches. The size entry is marked missing in some rows and otherwise reads once, few, many or a size class.

>once|TRBV5-1|TRBJ2-3|.
TGCGCCAGCAGCTCCTTCCTACTGACAGGCCGACAGACAGATACGCAGTATTTT
CASSSFLLTGRQTDTQYF
>.|TRBV5-4|TRBJ2-7|.
TGTGCCAGCAGCTTGGACTTGGTCAGTAACGACGAGCAGTACTTC
CASSLDLVSNDEQYF
>.|TRBV6-1|TRBJ1-3|.
TGTGCCAGCAGCAAAGTGCTTCTCTCTGGAAACACCATATATTTT
CASSKVLLSGNTIYF
>.|TRBV14|TRBJ2-1|TRBD2
TGTGCCAGCAGCCCGAGGACTAGCGGGAGCTCCTACAATGAGCAGTTCTTC
CASSPRTSGSSYNEQFF
>.|TRBV5-4|TRBJ2-1|TRBD2
TGTGCCAGCAGCAAAGCGGGAGGGCCCAACAATGAGCAGTTCTTC
CASSKAGGPNNEQFF
>.|TRBV5-4|TRBJ2-7|TRBD1
TGTGCCAGCAGTTACCGGGACAGGGGAGCCCGCGAGCAGTACTTC
CASSYRDRGAREQYF
>.|TRBV18|TRBJ2-6|.
TGTGCCAGCTCCGAGAGGGGGGCCGGGGCCAACGTCCTGACTTTC
CASSERGAGANVLTF
>.|TRBV5-5|TRBJ2-7|.
TGTGCCAGCAGCTTGGTGGTGGGTCCCCTCTCCTACGAGCAGTACTTC
CASSLVVGPLSYEQYF
>.|TRBV7-9|TRBJ2-1|.
TGTGCCAGCAGCTTAGTGGGGGGTGGAGGACTTATCAATGAGCAGTTCTTC
CASSLVGGGGLINEQFF
>.|TRBV4-3|TRBJ2-2|.
TGCGCCAGCAGCCAAGTATCAGGGGAGCTGTTTTTT
CASSQVSGELFF
>few|TRBV4-2|TRBJ1-1|.
TGTGCCAGCAGCCACAGAACTGGATCGTGGAACACTGAAGCTTTCTTT
CASSHRTGSWNTEAFF
>.|TRBV18|TRBJ2-3|.
TGTGCCAGCTCACCACGGGTTAGCACAGATACGCAGTATTTT
CASSPRVSTDTQYF
>.|TRBV7-6|TRBJ2-7|.
TGTGCCAGCAGCTTAGCGAAGGGGACTCCCTTCGAGCAGTACTTC
CASSLAKGTPFEQYF
>.|TRBV5-1|TRBJ2-1|TRBD2
TGCGCCAGCAGCTTGGGCGGACTAGCGGGACTCAGCTCCTACAATGAGCAGTTCTTC
CASSLGGLAGLSSYNEQFF
>.|TRBV5-1|TRBJ2-3|.
TGCGCCAGTCACTCCCCGGACAGCCAAGATACGCAGTATTTT
CASHSPDSQDTQYF
>.|TRBV6-6|TRBJ1-4|TRBD1
TGTGCCAGCACCGTGACAGGGCCTCCAAATGAAAAACTGTTTTTT
CASTVTGPPNEKLFF
>.|TRBV28|TRBJ2-1|.
TGTGCCAGCAGTTTACCGCGGGCCCCCTACAATGAGCAGTTCTTC
CASSLPRAPYNEQFF
>.|TRBV14|TRBJ1-2|TRBD1
TGTGCCAGCAGCCAATGGGGTTCGACAGGGGGTCTTTATGGCTACACCTTC
CASSQWGSTGGLYGYTF
>few|TRBV7-2|TRBJ2-1|TRBD2
TGTGCCAGCAGCTCATATCCGGGACTAGCGAGCAATGAGCAGTTCTTC
CASSSYPGLASNEQFF
>few|TRBV6-1|TRBJ2-7|TRBD2
TGTGCCAGCAGTGAATTGGGACTACTCGAGCAGTACTTC
CASSELGLLEQYF
>.|TRBV19|TRBJ1-2|.
TGTGCCAGTAGTATGCCCGGGTATGGCTACACCTTC
CASSMPGYGYTF
>.|TRBV28|TRBJ2-3|TRBD2
TGTGCCAGCAGTTTTAGGACTAGCGGGAGAGATACGCAGTATTTT
CASSFRTSGRDTQYF
>.|TRBV13|TRBJ2-5|.
TGTGCCAGCAGCCTAGAACCGGGACGTACGGAAGAGACCCAGTACTTC
CASSLEPGRTEETQYF
>.|TRBV7-8|TRBJ2-7|.
TGTGCCAGTAAAGGAGGGGTTTCGGTCTACGAGCAGTACTTC
CASKGGVSVYEQYF
>.|TRBV25-1|TRBJ1-2|.
TGTGCCAGCAGTGAAGAGGATGCCTTC
CASSEEDAF
>.|TRBV28|TRBJ2-2|.
TGTGCCAGCAGTCCAACAGGGCCCGGGGAGCTGTTTTTT
CASSPTGPGELFF
>.|TRBV27|TRBJ2-3|TRBD2
TGTGCCAGCAGATTTTCTAGCGGATTCACAGATACGCAGTATTTT
CASRFSSGFTDTQYF
>.|TRBV29-1|TRBJ2-5|.
TGCAGCGCACGGAGGGGGGTGGAGACCCAGTACTTC
CSARRGVETQYF
>.|TRBV2|TRBJ2-3|TRBD2
TGTGCCAGCACCAAAGGGACTAGCGGGGGCACAGATACGCAGTATTTT
CASTKGTSGGTDTQYF
>.|TRBV5-6|TRBJ2-1|TRBD2
TGTGCCAGCAGCCCGGGACTAGCGGGAGTCCTTGAGCAGTTCTTC
CASSPGLAGVLEQFF
>.|TRBV28|TRBJ1-4|.
TGTGCCAGCAGGGCTAATGAAAAACTGTTTTTT
CASRANEKLFF
>.|TRBV9|TRBJ1-1|.
TGTGCCAGCAGCGAGAGGGTAGGGGCAGGTGTAGCTTTCTTT
CASSERVGAGVAFF
>.|TRBV13|TRBJ2-3|TRBD2
TGTGCCAGCAGCCGCCCAGGACTAGCGGGATTGGGAGATACGCAGTATTTT
CASSRPGLAGLGDTQYF
>.|TRBV19|TRBJ2-1|.
TGTGCCAGTAGTTGGGGGGTTAGCTCCTACAATGAGCAGTTCTTC
CASSWGVSSYNEQFF
>.|TRBV7-9|TRBJ1-2|TRBD1
TGTGCCAGCAGCTTATCGGGACAGGGGCTCTATGGCTACACCTTC
CASSLSGQGLYGYTF
>.|TRBV14|TRBJ2-1|TRBD2
TGTGCCAGCAGCCCGGCCAGGCAGGGGTTAGCGGGGAGCTACAATGAGCAGTTCTTC
CASSPARQGLAGSYNEQFF
>.|TRBV5-6|TRBJ2-1|TRBD1
TGTGCCAGCAGCTTTAGGACAGGGGTCTACAATGAGCAGTTCTTC
CASSFRTGVYNEQFF
>.|TRBV7-2|TRBJ2-5|.
TGTGCCAGCAGCTTAGGTCACAGTCTAGAGACCCAGTACTTC
CASSLGHSLETQYF
>.|TRBV6-5|TRBJ1-3|.
TGTGCCAGCAGTTACTCTTCGCAGCACAGTGGAAACACCATATATTTT
CASSYSSQHSGNTIYF
>.|TRBV5-1|TRBJ2-3|TRBD2
TGCGCCAGCAGTGGGACTAGCGGAGTAATGGCAGATACGCAGTATTTT
CASSGTSGVMADTQYF
>few|TRBV27|TRBJ1-2|.
TGTGCCAGTAGATATCGACAGGAGCCTAACTATGGCTACACCTTC
CASRYRQEPNYGYTF
>.|TRBV6-1|TRBJ2-1|.
TGTGCCAGCAGTGAAGGAGCAGGAATATATGAGCAGTTCTTC
CASSEGAGIYEQFF
>.|TRBV7-3|TRBJ2-3|TRBD2
TGTGCCAGCAGCTTAACGGGTCGCGGCAGCGGGACCGCAGATACGCAGTATTTT
CASSLTGRGSGTADTQYF
>few|TRBV9|TRBJ2-7|TRBD1
TGTGCCAGCAGCGTAGGGACAGGGGGCTCCTACGAGCAGTACTTC
CASSVGTGGSYEQYF
>once|TRBV9|TRBJ1-3|.
TGTGCCAGCAGCGCCCAGGCGATTGGAAACACCATATATTTT
CASSAQAIGNTIYF
>.|TRBV20-1|TRBJ2-3|.
TGCAGTGCTAGTTATGGAGATACGCAGTATTTT
CSASYGDTQYF
>once|TRBV30|TRBJ2-7|.
TGTGCCTGGAGTGCTAGTTACGAGCAGTACTTC
CAWSASYEQYF
>.|TRBV5-1|TRBJ2-7|.
TGCGCCAGCAGCTTGGAGACAGGTAGATCCTACGAGCAGTACTTC
CASSLETGRSYEQYF
>.|TRBV6-1|TRBJ2-2|.
TGTGCCAGCAGTGTCACGGGCCCTGGGGCCGGGGAGCTGTTTTTT
CASSVTGPGAGELFF
>.|TRBV11-3|TRBJ1-3|.
TGTGCCAGCAGCTTAGTCGGAGTCAAGAACACCATATATTTT
CASSLVGVKNTIYF
>.|TRBV7-2|TRBJ2-1|.
TGTGCCAGCAGCCCTTTTTCACGTGAGCAGTTCTTC
CASSPFSREQFF
>.|TRBV7-9|TRBJ1-2|TRBD1
TGTGCCAGCAGCTTGGGACAGGGGGCAAGCTATGGCTACACCTTC
CASSLGQGASYGYTF
>.|TRBV7-2|TRBJ2-5|TRBD2
TGTGCCAGCAGCCTGAGCGGGAGGGCGGAGACCCAGTACTTC
CASSLSGRAETQYF
>.|TRBV6-5|TRBJ2-1|.
TGTGCCAGCAGACGGACAGAAGGGTCCCACAATGAGCAGTTCTTC
CASRRTEGSHNEQFF
>.|TRBV18|TRBJ1-1|.
TGTGCCAGCTCGTCGATCCCGGGGTACACTGAAGCTTTCTTT
CASSSIPGYTEAFF
>.|TRBV6-5|TRBJ2-7|.
TGTGCCAGCAGCTTGGGACTCCAGACCACCTACGAGCAGTACTTC
CASSLGLQTTYEQYF
>.|TRBV28|TRBJ1-5|TRBD1
TGTGCCAGCAGTTTCGGCGGGACGACAGGGTCTGGCAATCAGCCCCAGCATTTT
CASSFGGTTGSGNQPQHF